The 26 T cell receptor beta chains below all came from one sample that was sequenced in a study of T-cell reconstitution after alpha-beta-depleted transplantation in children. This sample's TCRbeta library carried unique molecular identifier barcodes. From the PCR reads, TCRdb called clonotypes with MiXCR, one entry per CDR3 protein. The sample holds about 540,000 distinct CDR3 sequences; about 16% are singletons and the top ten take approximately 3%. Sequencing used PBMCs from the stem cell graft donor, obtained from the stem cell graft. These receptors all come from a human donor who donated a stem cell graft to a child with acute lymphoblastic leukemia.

The CDR3 nucleotides are TGTGCCAGCAGTTTAAACGACAGAAACACCGGGGAGCTGTTTTTT. It specifies CASSLNDRNTGELFF. The rearrangement joins TRBV12-3 or TRBV12-4 to TRBJ2-2, with D possibly matching TRBD1 (5 bases). The CDR3 loop spans 15 amino acids. Trimming removed 2 bases from V and 2 bases from J, with 9 bases in between.

CDR3 loop: CASSLDPGMETQYF. The CDR3 DNA is TGCGCCAGCAGCTTGGATCCAGGGATGGAGACCCAGTACTTC. The rearrangement joins TRBV5-1 to TRBJ2-5; TRBD1 is a possible D gene (5 bases). CDR3 size: 14 residues. In germline, CDR1 is SGHRS, CDR2 YFSETQ. The V end lost 0 bases, the J end lost 5 bases, and 11 bases lay between the germline ends.

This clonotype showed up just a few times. CDR3 residues: CASSPEGGLYNEQFF. CDR3 nucleotide sequence: TGTGCCAGCAGCCCTGAGGGGGGCCTCTACAATGAGCAGTTCTTC. The chain has TRBV4-2 and TRBJ2-1, with D perhaps TRBD1 or TRBD2 (6 bases each). CDR1 is LGHNA, CDR2 YNFKEQ, per germline. CDR3 length: 15 amino acids. V lost 4 bases and J 3 bases, leaving 13 bases between the germline ends.

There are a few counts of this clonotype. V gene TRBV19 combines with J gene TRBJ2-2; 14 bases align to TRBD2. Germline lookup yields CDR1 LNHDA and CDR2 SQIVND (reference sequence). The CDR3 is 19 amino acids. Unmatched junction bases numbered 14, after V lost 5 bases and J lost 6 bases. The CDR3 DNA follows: TGTGCCAGTAGTTTATCCGGGACTAGCGGGAGAGTAGTTCCCGGGGAGCTGTTTTTT. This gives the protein CASSLSGTSGRVVPGELFF.

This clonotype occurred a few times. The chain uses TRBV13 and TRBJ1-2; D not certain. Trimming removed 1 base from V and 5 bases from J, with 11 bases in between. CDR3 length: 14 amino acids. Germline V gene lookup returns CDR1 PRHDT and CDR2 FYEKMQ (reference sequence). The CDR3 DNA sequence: TGTGCCAGCAGCTTAGACCCGCTGCGATATGGCTACACCTTC. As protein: CASSLDPLRYGYTF.

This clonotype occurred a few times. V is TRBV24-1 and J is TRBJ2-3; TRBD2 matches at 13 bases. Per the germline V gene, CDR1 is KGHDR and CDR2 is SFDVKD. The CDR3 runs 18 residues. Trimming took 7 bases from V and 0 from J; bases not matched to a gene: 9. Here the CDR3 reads CATSPGLAGVASTDTQYF. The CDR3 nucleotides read TGTGCCACCAGCCCAGGACTAGCGGGAGTGGCTAGCACAGATACGCAGTATTTT.

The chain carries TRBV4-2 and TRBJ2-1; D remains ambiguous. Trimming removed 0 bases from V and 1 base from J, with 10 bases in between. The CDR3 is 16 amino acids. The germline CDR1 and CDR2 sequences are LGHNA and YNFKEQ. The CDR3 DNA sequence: TGTGCCAGCAGCCAAGACGGGTCTGCGTCCTACAATGAGCAGTTCTTC. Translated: CASSQDGSASYNEQFF.

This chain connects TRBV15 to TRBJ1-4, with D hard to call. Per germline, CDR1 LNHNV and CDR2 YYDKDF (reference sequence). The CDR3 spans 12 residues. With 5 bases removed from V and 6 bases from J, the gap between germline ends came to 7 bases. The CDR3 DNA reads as TGTGCCACCAGCGGGGTCGATGAAAAACTGTTTTTT. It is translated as CATSGVDEKLFF.

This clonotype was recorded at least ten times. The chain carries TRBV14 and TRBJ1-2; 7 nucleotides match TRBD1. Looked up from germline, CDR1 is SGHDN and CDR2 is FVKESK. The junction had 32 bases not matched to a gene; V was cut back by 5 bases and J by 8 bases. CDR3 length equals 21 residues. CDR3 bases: TGTGCCAGCAGCATCTCCGGGACAGCCCCTCATTTCCTTCGGGCCTACACGGGCTACACCTTC. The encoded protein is CASSISGTAPHFLRAYTGYTF.

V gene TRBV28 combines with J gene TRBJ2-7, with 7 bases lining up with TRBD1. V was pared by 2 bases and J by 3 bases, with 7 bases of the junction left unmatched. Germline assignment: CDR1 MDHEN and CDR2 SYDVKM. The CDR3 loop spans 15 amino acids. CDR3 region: CASSLQGQNYYEQYF. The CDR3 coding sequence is TGTGCCAGCAGTTTACAGGGACAGAACTACTACGAGCAGTACTTC.

The DNA for the CDR3 is TGTGCCAGTAGTTTCTCAACAGGGTCCGACGAGCAGTACTTC. Its protein product is CASSFSTGSDEQYF. The V gene is TRBV19, the J gene TRBJ2-7; D perhaps matches TRBD1 (6 bases). CDR3 length equals 14 residues. The ends were cut back, 5 bases at V and 5 bases at J, with 16 bases in the middle. Germline V gene lookup returns CDR1 LNHDA and CDR2 SQIVND (reference sequence). Using reference TRBV19 and TRBJ2-7 for the parts outside the CDR3, the full variable domain is DGGITQSPKYLFRKEGQNVTLSCEQNLNHDAMYWYRQDPGQGLRLIYYSQIVNDFQKGDIAEGYSVSREKKESFPLTVTSAQKNPTAFYLCASSFSTGSDEQYFGPGTRLTVT.

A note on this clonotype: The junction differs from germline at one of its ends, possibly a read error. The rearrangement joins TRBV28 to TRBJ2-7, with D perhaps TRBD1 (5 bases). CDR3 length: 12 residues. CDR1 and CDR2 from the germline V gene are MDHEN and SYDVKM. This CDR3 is CASFDRPYVQYF. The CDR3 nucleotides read TGTGCCAGCTTCGACAGACCCTACGTGCAGTACTTC.

The CDR3 here is CASSPEGAYATNEKLFF. In DNA form, the CDR3 reads TGTGCCAGCAGCCCCGAGGGGGCCTATGCAACTAATGAAAAACTGTTTTTT. This rearrangement joins TRBV7-2 to TRBJ1-4; TRBD1 aligns across 7 bases. Germline trimming cut 5 bases from V and 0 bases from J; bases unmatched to any gene: 9. The CDR3 has 17 residues. CDR1 and CDR2 from the germline V gene are SGHTA and FQGNSA.

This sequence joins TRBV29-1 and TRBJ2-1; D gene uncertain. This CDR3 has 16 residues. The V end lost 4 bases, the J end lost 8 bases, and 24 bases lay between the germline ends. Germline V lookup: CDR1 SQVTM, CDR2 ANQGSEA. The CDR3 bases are TGCAGCGTTGTAACTCGCGGAACCAAAAAATGGGATGAGCAGTTCTTC. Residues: CSVVTRGTKKWDEQFF.

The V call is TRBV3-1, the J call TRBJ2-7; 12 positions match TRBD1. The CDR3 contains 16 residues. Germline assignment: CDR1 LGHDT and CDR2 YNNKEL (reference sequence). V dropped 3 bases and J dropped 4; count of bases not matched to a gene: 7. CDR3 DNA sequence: TGTGCCAGCAGCCATGCCTCGGGACAGGGGGCATACGAGCAGTACTTC. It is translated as CASSHASGQGAYEQYF.

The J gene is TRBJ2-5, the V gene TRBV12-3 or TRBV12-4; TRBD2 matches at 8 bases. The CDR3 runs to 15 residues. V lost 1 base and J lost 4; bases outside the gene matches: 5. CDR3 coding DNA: TGTGCCAGCAGTTTAGAGAGCGGGAGACCAGAGACCCAGTACTTC. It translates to CASSLESGRPETQYF.

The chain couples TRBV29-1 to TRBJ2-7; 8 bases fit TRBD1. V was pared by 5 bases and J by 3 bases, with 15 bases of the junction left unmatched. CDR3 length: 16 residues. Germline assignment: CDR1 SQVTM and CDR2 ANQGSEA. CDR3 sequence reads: CSVLRSPGQDLYEQYF. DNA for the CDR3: TGCAGCGTTCTTCGTTCACCGGGACAGGACCTCTACGAGCAGTACTTC.

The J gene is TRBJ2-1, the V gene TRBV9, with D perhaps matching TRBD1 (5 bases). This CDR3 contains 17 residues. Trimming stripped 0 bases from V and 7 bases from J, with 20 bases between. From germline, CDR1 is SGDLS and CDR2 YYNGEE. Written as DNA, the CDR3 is TGTGCCAGCAGCGTAGGTCTGGCTGGGGCGAAGAGGAATGAGCAGTTCTTC. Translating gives CASSVGLAGAKRNEQFF.

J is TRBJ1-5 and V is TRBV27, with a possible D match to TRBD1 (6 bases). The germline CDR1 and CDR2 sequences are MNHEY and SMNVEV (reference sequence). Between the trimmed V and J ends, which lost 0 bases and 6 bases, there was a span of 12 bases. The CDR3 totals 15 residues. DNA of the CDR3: TGTGCCAGCAGTTTATCCGGGGGGGCAGGTCAGCCCCAGCATTTT. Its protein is CASSLSGGAGQPQHF.

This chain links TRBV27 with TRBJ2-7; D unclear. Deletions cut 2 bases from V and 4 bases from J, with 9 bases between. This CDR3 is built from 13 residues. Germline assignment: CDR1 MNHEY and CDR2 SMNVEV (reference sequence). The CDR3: CASSLKVTYEQYF. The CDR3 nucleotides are TGTGCCAGCAGTTTAAAAGTAACATACGAGCAGTACTTC.

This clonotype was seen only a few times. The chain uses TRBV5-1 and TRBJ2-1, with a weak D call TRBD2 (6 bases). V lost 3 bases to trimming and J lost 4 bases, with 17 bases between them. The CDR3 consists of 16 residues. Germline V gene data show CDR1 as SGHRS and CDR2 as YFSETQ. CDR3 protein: CASSSAGRDVYNEQFF. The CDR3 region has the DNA TGCGCCAGCAGCTCCGCGGGGCGGGATGTTTACAATGAGCAGTTCTTC.

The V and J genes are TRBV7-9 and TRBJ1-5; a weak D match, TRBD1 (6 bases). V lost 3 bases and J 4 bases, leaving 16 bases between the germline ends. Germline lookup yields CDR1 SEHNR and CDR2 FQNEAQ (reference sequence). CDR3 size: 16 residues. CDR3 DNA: TGTGCCAGCAGCTTCGACAGGACCGGGAAGAATCAGCCCCAGCATTTT. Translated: CASSFDRTGKNQPQHF.

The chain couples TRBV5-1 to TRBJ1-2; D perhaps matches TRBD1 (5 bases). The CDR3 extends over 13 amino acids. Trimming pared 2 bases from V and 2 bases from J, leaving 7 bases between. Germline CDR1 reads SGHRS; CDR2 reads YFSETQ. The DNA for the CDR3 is TGCGCCAGCAGCTTCGACAGAAACTATGGCTACACCTTC. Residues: CASSFDRNYGYTF.

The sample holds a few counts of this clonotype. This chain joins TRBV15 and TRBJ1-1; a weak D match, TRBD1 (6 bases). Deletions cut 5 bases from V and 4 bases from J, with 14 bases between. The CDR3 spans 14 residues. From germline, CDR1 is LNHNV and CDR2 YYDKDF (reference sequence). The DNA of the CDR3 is TGTGCCACCAGCCGTGTTCAGGGGTCCACTGAAGCTTTCTTT. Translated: CATSRVQGSTEAFF.

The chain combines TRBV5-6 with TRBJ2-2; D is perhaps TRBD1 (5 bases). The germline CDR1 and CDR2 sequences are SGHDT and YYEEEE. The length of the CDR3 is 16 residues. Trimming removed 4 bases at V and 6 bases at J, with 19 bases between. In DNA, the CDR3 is TGTGCCAGCAGCCCAACGCCCAGGGCTGGGGCCGGGGAGCTGTTTTTT. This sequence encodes CASSPTPRAGAGELFF.

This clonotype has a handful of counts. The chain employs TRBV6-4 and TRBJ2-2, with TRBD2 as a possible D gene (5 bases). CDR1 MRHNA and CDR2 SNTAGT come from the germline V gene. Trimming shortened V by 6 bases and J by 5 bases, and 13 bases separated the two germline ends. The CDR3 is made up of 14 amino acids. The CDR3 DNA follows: TGTGCCAGCAGCGCCAAACTAGAGACCGGGGAGCTGTTTTTT. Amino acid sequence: CASSAKLETGELFF.